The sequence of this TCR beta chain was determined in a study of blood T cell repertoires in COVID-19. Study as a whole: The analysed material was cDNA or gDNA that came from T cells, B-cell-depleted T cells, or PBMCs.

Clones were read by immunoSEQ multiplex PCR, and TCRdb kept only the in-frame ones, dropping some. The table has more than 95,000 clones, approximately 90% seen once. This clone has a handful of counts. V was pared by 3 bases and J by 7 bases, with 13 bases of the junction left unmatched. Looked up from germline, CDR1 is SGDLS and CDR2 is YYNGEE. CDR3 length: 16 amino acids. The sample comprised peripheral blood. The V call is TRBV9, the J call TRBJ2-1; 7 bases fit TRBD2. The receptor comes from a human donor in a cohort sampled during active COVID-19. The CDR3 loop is CASSAALRERGNEQFF. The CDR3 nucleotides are TGTGCCAGCAGCGCTGCTCTGCGGGAGCGAGGAAATGAGCAGTTCTTC.